These T cell receptor beta chains were read from a single sample in a study of CD8+ T cells in alopecia areata. TCRdb's table, derived via immunoSEQ multiplex PCR, lists solely in-frame clones and lacks some. The sample yields approximately 98,000 clones, roughly 64% seen once. The sample taken for sequencing was CD8+ T cells sorted from blood. The origin of the receptors is a human donor in good health. CDR3s include the opening cysteine and the closing phenylalanine or tryptophan. Each record gives: D gene, clone size, V gene, J gene, CDR3 length, CDR3 DNA, CDR3 protein. A D gene is named only where the DNA matches it firmly. Not every row has a clone size; where given, it reads once, few, many or a size class.

>.|few|TRBV7-3|TRBJ1-2|12
TGTGCCAGCAGCTTAAGTAACTATGGCTACACCTTC
CASSLSNYGYTF
>.|.|TRBV2|TRBJ1-5|17
TGTGCCAGCAGTGGAACTTCACGGGGTATGGGCAATCAGCCCCAGCATTTT
CASSGTSRGMGNQPQHF
>.|once|TRBV29-1|TRBJ2-3|15
TGCAGCGTTTCAAGGACAGGGAGGGGGACAGATACGCAGTATTTT
CSVSRTGRGTDTQYF
>.|.|TRBV29-1|TRBJ2-5|10
TGCAGCGTCCCCGGGGAGACCCAGTACTTC
CSVPGETQYF
>TRBD2|few|TRBV5-6|TRBJ2-7|15
TGTGCCAGCAGCTTGCGGGGGGATCCCACCTACGAGCAGTACTTC
CASSLRGDPTYEQYF
>.|few|TRBV29-1|TRBJ2-7|11
TGCAGCGTTCAGGACAGCTACGAGCAGTACTTC
CSVQDSYEQYF
>TRBD2|once|TRBV2|TRBJ2-1|12
TGTGCCAGCGGGATAGCGGGGGTTGAGCAGTTCTTC
CASGIAGVEQFF
>TRBD1|few|TRBV10-2|TRBJ1-3|16
TGCGCCAGCAGTGTCCAGGGGGCCAGCTCTGGAAACACCATATATTTT
CASSVQGASSGNTIYF
>.|few|TRBV29-1|TRBJ2-6|13
TGCAGCGTTGCGGGGGCTGGGGCCAACGTCCTGACTTTC
CSVAGAGANVLTF
>.|.|TRBV13|TRBJ2-7|14
TGTGCCAGCAGCTTAGCCTCCCAGGGCTACGAGCAGTACTTC
CASSLASQGYEQYF
>.|.|TRBV6-5|TRBJ2-5|14
TGTGCCAGCAGTCACGGCGGGGGCGCGGAGACCCAGTACTTC
CASSHGGGAETQYF
>.|.|TRBV5-1|TRBJ2-5|15
TGCGCCAGCAGCTTGGCTCCCGGTCCGAGGGAGACCCAGTACTTC
CASSLAPGPRETQYF
>.|many|TRBV11-2|TRBJ1-3|17
TGTGCCAGCAGCTTAGGAACAGGGCTAAGCTCTGGAAACACCATATATTTT
CASSLGTGLSSGNTIYF
>.|.|TRBV5-6|TRBJ2-6|17
TGTGCCAGCAGCTTGGCAGGGGACCACTCTGGGGCCAACGTCCTGACTTTC
CASSLAGDHSGANVLTF
>.|few|TRBV7-2|TRBJ1-5|14
TGTGCCAGCAGCTTACGGGGGAGCTATCAGCCCCAGCATTTT
CASSLRGSYQPQHF
>TRBD2|few|TRBV11-2|TRBJ2-1|16
TGTGCCAGCAGCGACCCGGGACTAGCGGATCACAATGAGCAGTTCTTC
CASSDPGLADHNEQFF
>TRBD1|.|TRBV11-1|TRBJ2-7|13
TGTGCCAGCAGCGTAGGGACAGCCTACGAGCAGTACTTC
CASSVGTAYEQYF
>TRBD2|.|TRBV30|TRBJ2-5|15
TGTGCCTGGAGTCCCGGGACTAGCGGCCAAGAGACCCAGTACTTC
CAWSPGTSGQETQYF
>.|.|TRBV6-1|TRBJ1-2|15
TGTGCCAGCAGTGACGGGGGATGGGCTAACTATGGCTACACCTTC
CASSDGGWANYGYTF
>.|once|TRBV30|TRBJ2-1|11
TGTGCCTCTAGACAGAACAATGAGCAGTTCTTC
CASRQNNEQFF
>TRBD2|.|TRBV4-3|TRBJ2-5|15
TGCGCCAGCAGCCAAGGTTCTAGCGGGGGAGAGACCCAGTACTTC
CASSQGSSGGETQYF
>.|.|TRBV13|TRBJ2-7|15
TGTGCCAGCAGCCCAGTCGGAGTCGGGGACTACGAGCAGTACTTC
CASSPVGVGDYEQYF
>.|once|TRBV10-3|TRBJ1-2|13
TGTGCCATCAGTGAGTCGACAGACTATGGCTACACCTTC
CAISESTDYGYTF
>.|few|TRBV29-1|TRBJ2-1|11
TGCAGCGTTGAGTCGGGGATTGAGCAGTTCTTC
CSVESGIEQFF
>TRBD1|.|TRBV28|TRBJ2-1|14
TGTGCCAGCAGGGATCAGGGGGTCGACAATGAGCAGTTCTTC
CASRDQGVDNEQFF
>TRBD1|.|TRBV5-4|TRBJ1-1|13
TGTGCCAGCAGTTTGACAGGGGGCACTGAAGCTTTCTTT
CASSLTGGTEAFF
>.|.|TRBV19|TRBJ1-1|15
TGTGCCAGTAGTATAGAAACGGGGGGAAACACTGAAGCTTTCTTT
CASSIETGGNTEAFF
>TRBD1|large|TRBV28|TRBJ2-5|15
TGTGCCAGCAGTCTCCTGACAGGGGAAACGGAGACCCAGTACTTC
CASSLLTGETETQYF
>.|.|TRBV20-1|TRBJ1-2|11
TGCAGTGCTAGCCTCTTGTGGGGCTACACCTTC
CSASLLWGYTF
>TRBD1|.|TRBV7-2|TRBJ2-6|18
TGTGCCAGCAGCGTCAGGGGGCGGGAAAGCTCTGGGGCCAACGTCCTGACTTTC
CASSVRGRESSGANVLTF
>TRBD2|few|TRBV5-1|TRBJ2-1|12
TGCGCCAGCCGGGGAGGGGCCAATGAGCAGTTCTTC
CASRGGANEQFF
>TRBD1|.|TRBV28|TRBJ2-1|14
TGTGCCAGCAGGCGACAGGGGGGCTACAATGAGCAGTTCTTC
CASRRQGGYNEQFF